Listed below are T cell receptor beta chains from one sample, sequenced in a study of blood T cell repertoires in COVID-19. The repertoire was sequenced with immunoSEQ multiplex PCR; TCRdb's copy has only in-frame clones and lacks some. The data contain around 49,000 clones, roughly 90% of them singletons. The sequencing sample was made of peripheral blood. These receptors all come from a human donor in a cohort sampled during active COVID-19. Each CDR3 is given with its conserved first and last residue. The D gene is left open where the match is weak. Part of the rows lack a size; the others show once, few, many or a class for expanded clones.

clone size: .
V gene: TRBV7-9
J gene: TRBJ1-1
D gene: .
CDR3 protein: CASTLQGITEAFF
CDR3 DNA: TGTGCCAGCACCCTACAGGGTATAACTGAAGCTTTCTTT

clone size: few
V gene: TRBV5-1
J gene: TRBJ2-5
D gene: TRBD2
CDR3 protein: CASSSTSGSREETQYF
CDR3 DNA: TGCGCCAGCAGCTCCACTAGCGGTTCAAGGGAAGAGACCCAGTACTTC

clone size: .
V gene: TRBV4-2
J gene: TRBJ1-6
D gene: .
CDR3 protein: CASSQDPRVTNSPLHF
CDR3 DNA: TGTGCCAGCAGCCAAGACCCCCGGGTCACTAATTCACCCCTCCACTTT

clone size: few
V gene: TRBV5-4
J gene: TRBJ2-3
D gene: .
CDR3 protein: CASSLGPSGTDTQYF
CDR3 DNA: TGTGCCAGCAGCTTGGGGCCTAGCGGCACAGATACGCAGTATTTT

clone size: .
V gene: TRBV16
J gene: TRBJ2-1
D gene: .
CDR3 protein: CASSQWGTGIYNEQFF
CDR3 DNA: TGTGCCAGCAGCCAATGGGGAACAGGGATTTACAATGAGCAGTTCTTC

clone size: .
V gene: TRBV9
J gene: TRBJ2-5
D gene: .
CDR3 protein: CASSVRQDQETQYF
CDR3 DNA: TGTGCCAGCAGCGTCCGACAGGACCAAGAGACCCAGTACTTC

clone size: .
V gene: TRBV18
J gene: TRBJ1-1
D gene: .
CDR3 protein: CASSPDIQQSGHEAFF
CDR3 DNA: TGTGCCAGCTCACCAGACATTCAGCAGAGCGGTCATGAAGCTTTCTTT

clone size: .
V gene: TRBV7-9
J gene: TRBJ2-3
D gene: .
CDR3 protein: CASSFYPDTQYF
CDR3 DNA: TGTGCCAGCAGCTTCTATCCGGATACGCAGTATTTT

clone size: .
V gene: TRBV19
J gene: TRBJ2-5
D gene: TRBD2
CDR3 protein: CASSPGLAGMGETQYF
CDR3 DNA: TGTGCCAGTAGTCCCGGACTAGCGGGGATGGGAGAGACCCAGTACTTC

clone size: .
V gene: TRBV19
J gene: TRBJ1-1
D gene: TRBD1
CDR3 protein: CASGKTGGNTEAFF
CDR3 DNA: TGTGCCAGTGGTAAGACAGGGGGAAACACTGAAGCTTTCTTT

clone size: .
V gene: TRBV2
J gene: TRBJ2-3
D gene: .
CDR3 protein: CASRAGADTQYF
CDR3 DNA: TGTGCCAGCAGAGCAGGGGCAGATACGCAGTATTTT

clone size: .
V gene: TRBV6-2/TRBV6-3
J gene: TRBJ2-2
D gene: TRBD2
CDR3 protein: CASSSAPGTSGFSGELFF
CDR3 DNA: TGTGCCAGCAGTTCCGCCCCGGGGACTAGCGGCTTTTCCGGGGAGCTGTTTTTT

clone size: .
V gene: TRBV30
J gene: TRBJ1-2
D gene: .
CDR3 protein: CAWSPDTYGYTF
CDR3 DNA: TGTGCCTGGAGCCCTGACACCTATGGCTACACCTTC

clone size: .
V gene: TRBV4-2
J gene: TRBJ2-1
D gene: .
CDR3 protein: CASSQVGGSSYNEQFF
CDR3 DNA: TGTGCCAGCAGCCAAGTCGGAGGGAGCTCCTACAATGAGCAGTTCTTC

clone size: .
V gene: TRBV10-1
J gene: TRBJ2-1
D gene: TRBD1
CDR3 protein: CASSAGQGSYNEQFF
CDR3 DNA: TGCGCCAGCAGTGCTGGACAGGGTTCCTACAATGAGCAGTTCTTC

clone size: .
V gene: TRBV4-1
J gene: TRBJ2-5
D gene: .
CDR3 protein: CASSQATGLETQYF
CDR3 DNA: TGCGCCAGCAGCCAGGCTACAGGTCTGGAGACCCAGTACTTC

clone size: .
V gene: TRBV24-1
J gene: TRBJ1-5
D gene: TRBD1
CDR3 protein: CATSDSRGSGNQPQHF
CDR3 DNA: TGTGCCACCAGTGATTCCAGGGGGTCAGGCAATCAGCCCCAGCATTTT

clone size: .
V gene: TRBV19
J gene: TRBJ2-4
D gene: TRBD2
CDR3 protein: CASSIRAGLAGGLGKNIQYF
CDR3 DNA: TGTGCCAGTAGTATTAGGGCGGGACTCGCGGGGGGGCTGGGCAAAAACATTCAGTACTTC

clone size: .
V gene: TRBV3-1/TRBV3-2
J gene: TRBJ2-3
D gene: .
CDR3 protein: CASSQARDTSDTQYF
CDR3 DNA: TGTGCCAGCAGCCAAGCTCGGGATACATCAGATACGCAGTATTTT

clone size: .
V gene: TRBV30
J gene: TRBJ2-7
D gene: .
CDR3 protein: CAWSANPGGEQYF
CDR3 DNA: TGTGCCTGGAGTGCGAATCCGGGTGGCGAGCAGTACTTC

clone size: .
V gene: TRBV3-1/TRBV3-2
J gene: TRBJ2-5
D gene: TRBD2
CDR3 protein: CASSQELRAGDETQYF
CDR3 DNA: TGTGCCAGCAGCCAAGAGTTAAGGGCGGGGGACGAGACCCAGTACTTC

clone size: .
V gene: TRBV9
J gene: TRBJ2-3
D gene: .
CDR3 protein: CASSVEGAGGTDTQYF
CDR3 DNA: TGTGCCAGCAGCGTAGAAGGAGCGGGCGGCACAGATACGCAGTATTTT